A selection of T cell receptor beta chains follows, all from one sample in a study of T cell responses to AZD1222 COVID-19 vaccine. The assay was immunoSEQ multiplex PCR, and TCRdb's table has in-frame clones only and misses some. The sample contains roughly 150,000 clones, 90% to 95% of which appear only once. The sample in question was peripheral blood, obtained on day 0 of AZD1222 vaccination. Receptors originate from an adult in good health. Both conserved end residues are part of each CDR3. The D gene is left open where the match is weak. Some rows have no size entry. The others give once, few or many, or a class for an expanded clone.

TRBV27	TRBJ2-3	.	TRBD2	TGTGCCAGCAGTTTTTTGACTAGCGGGAGTCATCATGTAGATACGCAGTATTTT	CASSFLTSGSHHVDTQYF
TRBV28	TRBJ2-7	.	.	TGTGCCAGCAGTTTACGAGGTTACGAGCAGTACTTC	CASSLRGYEQYF
TRBV6-5	TRBJ1-1	.	.	TGTGCCAGCATTGTTAACACTGAAGCTTTCTTT	CASIVNTEAFF
TRBV5-4	TRBJ2-1	.	TRBD1	TGTGCCAGCAGCTTGGGTGGACAGGGCGATTATGAGCAGTTCTTC	CASSLGGQGDYEQFF
TRBV4-1	TRBJ1-6	.	.	TGCGCCAGCAGCCAAGAAGAAGGCAGGGCCCTGGGGATAAATTCACCCCTCCACTTT	CASSQEEGRALGINSPLHF
TRBV7-8	TRBJ1-5	.	.	TGTGCCAGCAGCTTGCCACAGGGAAGTAGGCGCAATCAGCCCCAGCATTTT	CASSLPQGSRRNQPQHF
TRBV30	TRBJ2-1	.	.	TGTGCCTGGAGTGTGACGGGCTCCTACAATGAGCAGTTCTTC	CAWSVTGSYNEQFF
TRBV15	TRBJ1-5	.	.	TGTGCCACCAGCAGACGGGGCAGGGCCGACAATCAGCCCCAGCATTTT	CATSRRGRADNQPQHF
TRBV6-2/TRBV6-3	TRBJ1-5	.	.	TGTGCCAGCAGTTACAGACCCTATAGCAATCAGCCCCAGCATTTT	CASSYRPYSNQPQHF
TRBV6-2/TRBV6-3	TRBJ1-3	.	.	TGTGCCAGCAGTTGGGACTCGCGCCTCTCTGGAAACACCATATATTTT	CASSWDSRLSGNTIYF
TRBV11-2	TRBJ1-3	.	.	TGTGCCAGCAGCTTGAACAGGGTTTTGAACACCATATATTTT	CASSLNRVLNTIYF
TRBV3-1/TRBV3-2	TRBJ2-1	.	TRBD2	TGTGCCAGCAGCCAAGCTGTTCGGGACTATTCGGATGAGCAGTTCTTC	CASSQAVRDYSDEQFF
TRBV7-9	TRBJ2-3	.	TRBD2	TGTGCCAGCAGCTTAGGCGCGCGGGAGGAAGATACGCAGTATTTT	CASSLGAREEDTQYF
TRBV19	TRBJ2-7	.	TRBD2	TGTGCCAGTAGCGCCGGACTAGCGGGATCGTACGAGCAGTACTTC	CASSAGLAGSYEQYF
TRBV2	TRBJ2-7	.	.	TGTGCCAGCAGCCCTGACGCGGGGCACGGTACCTACCCCTACGAGCAGTACTTC	CASSPDAGHGTYPYEQYF
TRBV7-2	TRBJ1-2	.	.	TGTGCCAGCAGCTTAAACGCGGCAGCAGCGTATGGCTACACCTTC	CASSLNAAAAYGYTF
TRBV18	TRBJ2-7	.	.	TGTGCCAGCTCTCCCCCGGGGAGCTACGAGCAGTACTTC	CASSPPGSYEQYF
TRBV29-1	TRBJ2-7	.	TRBD1	TGCAGCGTTGAAGAATCCCTGGCAGGGGGCTACGAGCAGTACTTC	CSVEESLAGGYEQYF
TRBV9	TRBJ2-7	.	TRBD1	TGTGCCAGCAGCGTCGGGACAGGGGGCTTTGAGCAGTACTTC	CASSVGTGGFEQYF
TRBV13	TRBJ1-2	.	.	TGTGCCAGCAGCTTAACGCAGGGAGGCTACACCTTC	CASSLTQGGYTF
TRBV21-1	TRBJ1-1	once	.	TGTGCCAGCAGCAAAGCATCAGGCTTAGGCACTGAAGCTTTCTTT	CASSKASGLGTEAFF
TRBV5-1	TRBJ2-1	.	.	TGCGCCAGCAGCTTGGCAGGTACCAGCTACAATGAGCAGTTCTTC	CASSLAGTSYNEQFF
TRBV28	TRBJ1-4	.	TRBD1	TGTGCCAGCGGGGACAGGGGTAGAAATGAAAAACTGTTTTTT	CASGDRGRNEKLFF
TRBV4-2	TRBJ2-3	.	TRBD2	TGTGCCAGCAGCCCCTCCACTAGCGGGAGTACAGATACGCAGTATTTT	CASSPSTSGSTDTQYF
TRBV7-3	TRBJ1-1	.	.	TGTGCCAGCAGCCAACAGGGGAACACTGAAGCTTTCTTT	CASSQQGNTEAFF
TRBV19	TRBJ2-7	once	.	TGTGCCAGTAGTATTAGGTATTCCTACGAGCAGTACTTC	CASSIRYSYEQYF
TRBV19	TRBJ1-5	.	.	TGTGCCAGTAACCCGGGCACCCCCGGCACGCCCCAGCATTTT	CASNPGTPGTPQHF
TRBV19	TRBJ2-7	.	.	TGTGCCAGTAGTATGGGGGGAAGCTCCTACGAGCAGTACTTC	CASSMGGSSYEQYF
TRBV5-1	TRBJ1-1	.	.	TGCGCCAGCAGCCTTTCGGGAAGGCCGGACACTGAAGCTTTCTTT	CASSLSGRPDTEAFF
TRBV3-1/TRBV3-2	TRBJ2-1	.	.	TGTGCCAGCAGCCAAGTTGGCAGGCCCTCAGTTTACAATGAGCAGTTCTTC	CASSQVGRPSVYNEQFF
TRBV29-1	TRBJ1-2	once	.	TGCAGCGTTAGACCGGGACAAACCTATGGCTACACCTTC	CSVRPGQTYGYTF
TRBV5-8	TRBJ1-1	.	.	TGTGCCAGCAGCTTGTCAACAGGGCCCACTGAAGCTTTCTTT	CASSLSTGPTEAFF
TRBV28	TRBJ2-7	.	.	TGTGCCAGCAGTTTAGGAGGGCCCTACGAGCAGTACTTC	CASSLGGPYEQYF
TRBV9	TRBJ2-7	.	.	TGTGCCAGCAGCGTACAGGGTAGGCTGGACGGAGAGCAGTACTTC	CASSVQGRLDGEQYF
TRBV19	TRBJ1-5	few	.	TGTGCCAGTAGTCCCCAGGGGATATCGACCGGTCAGCCCCAGCATTTT	CASSPQGISTGQPQHF
TRBV18	TRBJ2-7	.	TRBD1	TGTGCCAGCTCACTCCAAGGACAGGGGGTGGAGCAGTACTTC	CASSLQGQGVEQYF
TRBV19	TRBJ2-2	.	.	TGTGCCAGTAGCCCCTTACTAGGGACCGGGGAGCTGTTTTTT	CASSPLLGTGELFF
TRBV23-1	TRBJ2-1	.	TRBD1	TGCGCCAGCAGTCAACGGATCAGAAAGGGGGCGGAAAATGAGCAGTTCTTC	CASSQRIRKGAENEQFF
TRBV2	TRBJ2-2	.	TRBD2	TGTGCCAGCGGTCGACTAGCGGGGCCCACCGGGGAGCTGTTTTTT	CASGRLAGPTGELFF
TRBV3-1/TRBV3-2	TRBJ1-1	.	.	TGTGCCAGCAGCCAAGTACAAACTGAAGCTTTCTTT	CASSQVQTEAFF
TRBV3-1/TRBV3-2	TRBJ2-1	.	.	TGTGCCAGCAGCCAAGGGGACGTCCGAGCCCCCCAGTTCTTC	CASSQGDVRAPQFF
TRBV28	TRBJ2-3	.	.	TGTGCCAGCAGTTTTCAGGGTCCCCTCACAGATACGCAGTATTTT	CASSFQGPLTDTQYF
TRBV28	TRBJ1-5	.	.	TGTGCCAGCAGGTACTCCACCCAAGGGGTCAATCAGCCCCAGCATTTT	CASRYSTQGVNQPQHF
TRBV12-3/TRBV12-4	TRBJ1-1	.	TRBD1	TGTGCCAGCAGACGGACAGGGCGGGGGGAAGCTTTCTTT	CASRRTGRGEAFF
TRBV7-3	TRBJ1-3	once	.	TGTGCCAGCAGCTTGGGGGCAGATGGAAACACCATATATTTT	CASSLGADGNTIYF
TRBV5-4	TRBJ1-2	.	.	TGTGCCAGCAGCCCCCAAGGGGGTTACAACTATGGCTACACCTTC	CASSPQGGYNYGYTF
TRBV14	TRBJ1-1	.	TRBD1	TGTGCCAGCAGCCAAAGGGGGAGGGGGCATCAATTAACTTTCTTT	CASSQRGRGHQLTFF
TRBV9	TRBJ2-7	.	TRBD1	TGTGCCAGCAGCCTCGGGACAGGGGGCACCGAGCAGTACTTC	CASSLGTGGTEQYF
TRBV28	TRBJ2-7	.	.	TGTGCCAGCAGTTTAGGTTCTTACGAGCAGTACTTC	CASSLGSYEQYF
TRBV4-1	TRBJ2-3	.	TRBD2	TGCGCCAGCAGCCTCCTAGCGGGAGGGACAGATACGCAGTATTTT	CASSLLAGGTDTQYF
TRBV28	TRBJ1-1	.	.	TGTGCCAGCAGTTGGAGATTGGGGAGGGCAGAACGGAACACTGAAGCTTTCTTT	CASSWRLGRAERNTEAFF
TRBV7-9	TRBJ2-7	.	.	TGTGCCAGCAGCTTAGATGCAGGGGAATACTACGAGCAGTACTTC	CASSLDAGEYYEQYF
TRBV28	TRBJ1-1	.	.	TGTGCCAGCAGTTTATCGGGAGGGGACACTGAAGCTTTCTTT	CASSLSGGDTEAFF
TRBV9	TRBJ1-3	.	.	TGTGCCAGCAGCGTAGGTGGCAGGACAAGTGGAAACACCATATATTTT	CASSVGGRTSGNTIYF
TRBV6-5	TRBJ2-2	.	.	TGTGCCAGCAGTTACCAGCCCGGAGGGGACGGGGAGCTGTTTTTT	CASSYQPGGDGELFF
TRBV28	TRBJ2-7	.	.	TGTGCCAGCAGTCCCCAGCCCGCGTCTCCCTCCGACTACGAGCAGTACTTC	CASSPQPASPSDYEQYF
TRBV19	TRBJ1-1	.	.	TGTGCCAGTAGAAGCGGCGAGAACACTGAAGCTTTCTTT	CASRSGENTEAFF
TRBV28	TRBJ2-7	.	TRBD1	TGTGCCAGCAGTTTTCTCCCGGGACAGGGGCGCTACGAGCAGTACTTC	CASSFLPGQGRYEQYF
TRBV28	TRBJ2-3	.	TRBD2	TGTGCCAGCAGCCCGGGGACTATGGAATATGAGTATTTT	CASSPGTMEYEYF